The 21 T cell receptor beta chains below all came from one sample that was sequenced in a study of T cell changes during pregnancy in multiple sclerosis. Using immunoSEQ multiplex PCR, the repertoire was profiled, and TCRdb retains in-frame clones only, with some absent. The sample carries more than 45,000 clones, almost 95% recorded once. The sequences come from CD4+ T cells from peripheral blood mononuclear cells, collected in the second trimester of pregnancy. All receptors derive from a female donor in good health, enrolled as a control in a pregnancy study.

The chain is built from TRBV7-9 and TRBJ2-7; 10 nucleotides match TRBD1. CDR3 length: 16 amino acids. Trimming removed 5 bases from V and 2 bases from J; junction bases left unmatched: 9. CDR1 is SEHNR, CDR2 FQNEAQ, per germline (reference sequence). CDR3 region: CASSPRGGTGAYEQYF. DNA for the CDR3: TGTGCCAGCAGCCCGAGAGGGGGGACAGGGGCCTACGAGCAGTACTTC.

The V call is TRBV29-1, the J call TRBJ1-2, with D maybe TRBD1 (5 bases). The CDR3 length is 14 residues. V lost 6 bases to trimming and J lost 3 bases, with 17 bases between them. Germline CDR1 SQVTM, CDR2 ANQGSEA. The DNA of the CDR3 is TGCAGCGTGACGATAGTGGGGGGTGACTATGGCTACACCTTC. It specifies CSVTIVGGDYGYTF.

This chain connects TRBV28 to TRBJ2-7; the D gene is possibly TRBD2 (6 bases). CDR3 length equals 16 residues. Germline V CDR1 and CDR2: MDHEN, SYDVKM. The ends were cut back, 6 bases at V and 0 bases at J, with 18 bases in the middle. This CDR3 reads CASSGGPGRTSYEQYF. DNA for the CDR3: TGTGCCAGCAGCGGGGGTCCGGGGCGAACCTCCTACGAGCAGTACTTC.

This rearrangement joins TRBV27 to TRBJ2-1; 11 nucleotides line up with TRBD1. The length of the CDR3 is 14 residues. The V and J ends lost 6 bases and 6 bases, in that order; junction bases with no gene match: 4. In germline, CDR1 is MNHEY, CDR2 SMNVEV (reference sequence). CDR3 bases: TGTGCCAGCAGCTGGGGGACAGGGGGCAATGAGCAGTTCTTC. Amino acid sequence: CASSWGTGGNEQFF.

The chain has TRBV29-1 and TRBJ1-2; D unclear. V lost 3 bases to trimming and J lost 3 bases, with 5 bases between them. This CDR3 region has 11 residues. Germline loops: CDR1 SQVTM, CDR2 ANQGSEA. The CDR3 here is CSVDSDYGYTF. The CDR3 DNA reads TGCAGCGTTGATTCTGACTATGGCTACACCTTC.

This clone was observed a few times. The J gene is TRBJ1-2, the V gene TRBV7-3; D may be TRBD1 (6 bases). Germline V gives CDR1 SGHTA, CDR2 FQGTGA. Trimming took 0 bases from V and 8 from J, leaving 16 bases between them. The CDR3 extends over 15 amino acids. CDR3 in amino acids: CASSLTPRLRGGYTF. The CDR3 DNA follows: TGTGCCAGCAGCTTAACACCGCGGCTCAGGGGAGGCTACACCTTC. Full variable domain (missing parts from reference TRBV7-3 and TRBJ1-2): GAGVSQTPSNKVTEKGKYVELRCDPISGHTALYWYRQSLGQGPEFLIYFQGTGAADDSGLPNDRFFAVRPEGSVSTLKIQRTERGDSAVYLCASSLTPRLRGGYTFGSGTRLTVV.

The chain couples TRBV27 to TRBJ2-5, with a possible D match to TRBD1 (8 bases). Trimming pared 3 bases from V and 4 bases from J, leaving 12 bases between. The CDR3 is 14 residues long. Germline values: CDR1 MNHEY, CDR2 SMNVEV (reference sequence). This CDR3 reads CASSLNRGGETQYF. CDR3 sequence (DNA): TGTGCCAGCAGTTTGAACAGGGGGGGAGAGACCCAGTACTTC.

The CDR3 protein is CASSPPGAKETQYF. The CDR3 DNA follows: TGTGCCAGCTCACCACCGGGAGCGAAAGAGACCCAGTACTTC. V is TRBV18 and J is TRBJ2-5; perhaps TRBD2 as D (5 bases). CDR1 KGHSH and CDR2 LQKENI come from the germline V gene. V was pared by 0 bases and J by 3 bases, with 8 bases between. CDR3 length: 14 residues.

The chain carries TRBV6-1 and TRBJ2-3; TRBD2 might be the D (5 bases). The V and J ends lost 0 bases and 1 base respectively, with 14 bases between them. Germline CDR1 reads MNHNS; CDR2 reads SASEGT. The CDR3 consists of 17 residues. The CDR3 protein is CASSEALAGLGTDTQYF. DNA of the CDR3: TGTGCCAGCAGTGAAGCGCTTGCGGGTTTGGGCACAGATACGCAGTATTTT.

CDR3 amino acids: CASSPPFREGNEQFF. The CDR3 DNA is TGTGCCAGCAGCCCCCCCTTCAGGGAGGGAAATGAGCAGTTCTTC. The rearrangement joins TRBV7-9 to TRBJ2-1; 7 bases agree with TRBD2. Trimming removed 5 bases from V and 7 bases from J; junction bases left unmatched: 11. Germline V lookup: CDR1 SEHNR, CDR2 FQNEAQ (reference sequence). This CDR3 has 15 residues.

This chain connects TRBV19 to TRBJ2-2; 9 nucleotides match TRBD1. The CDR3 covers 15 residues. Per the germline V gene, CDR1 is LNHDA and CDR2 is SQIVND (reference sequence). The trim removed 3 bases at V and 5 bases at J, leaving 4 bases unmatched. As DNA, the CDR3 is TGTGCCAGTAGTATCGGACAGGGGTCGACCGGGGAGCTGTTTTTT. Encoded protein: CASSIGQGSTGELFF.

This chain connects TRBV27 to TRBJ2-7; D remains unclear. Per the germline V gene, CDR1 is MNHEY and CDR2 is SMNVEV (reference sequence). V lost 1 base and J 0 bases, leaving 7 bases between the germline ends. The CDR3 extends over 14 amino acids. CDR3 nucleotide sequence: TGTGCCAGCAGTTTATTACAGACCTCCTACGAGCAGTACTTC. Its translation is CASSLLQTSYEQYF.

The V call is TRBV2, the J call TRBJ2-3, with D perhaps TRBD2 (5 bases). Trimming removed 9 bases at V and 2 bases at J, with 15 bases between. Germline lookup yields CDR1 SNHLY and CDR2 FYNNEI. The CDR3 length is 14 residues. CDR3 DNA: TGTGCCAGTGGTAAGCGGATGGACACAGATACGCAGTATTTT. It encodes CASGKRMDTDTQYF.

The chain combines TRBV28 with TRBJ1-1, with D perhaps matching TRBD1 (5 bases). This CDR3 is built from 14 residues. Germline assignment: CDR1 MDHEN and CDR2 SYDVKM. Trimming took off 6 bases at V and 3 bases at J, with 14 bases between the two ends. The CDR3 nucleotides are TGTGCCAGCAGCCCAGGGCGGGGCTACACTGAAGCTTTCTTT. Translated, it gives CASSPGRGYTEAFF. The entire variable domain, with the rest obtained from reference TRBV28 and TRBJ1-1, is as follows: DVKVTQSSRYLVKRTGEKVFLECVQDMDHENMFWYRQDPGLGLRLIYFSYDVKMKEKGDIPEGYSVSREKKERFSLILESASTNQTSMYLCASSPGRGYTEAFFGQGTRLTVV.

This clone has just one count. The chain employs TRBV7-9 and TRBJ1-5, with 10 bases matching TRBD1. Germline V gene sequence: CDR1 SEHNR, CDR2 FQNEAQ (reference sequence). The CDR3 sequence is 15 residues long. The V gene end was trimmed by 4 bases and the J gene end by 5 bases; junction bases not matched to a gene: 5. The CDR3 here is CASSSGTGVYQPQHF. CDR3 sequence (DNA): TGTGCCAGCAGCTCCGGGACAGGGGTTTATCAGCCCCAGCATTTT. The full variable domain, rest sourced from reference TRBV7-9 and TRBJ1-5, is DTGVSQNPRHKITKRGQNVTFRCDPISEHNRLYWYRQTLGQGPEFLTYFQNEAQLEKSRLLSDRFSAERPKGSFSTLEIQRTEQGDSAMYLCASSSGTGVYQPQHFGDGTRLSIL.

The chain couples TRBV4-3 to TRBJ1-2; weak D call: TRBD1 (5 bases). Germline-derived CDR1 and CDR2 are LGHNA and YSLEER. The ends were cut back, 4 bases at V and 4 bases at J, with 22 bases in the middle. This CDR3 has 17 residues. This chain's CDR3 is CASSPTSGRAGAYGYTF. Written as DNA, the CDR3 is TGCGCCAGCAGCCCAACTAGCGGGAGGGCCGGGGCCTATGGCTACACCTTC.

This clone was seen just once. This chain links TRBV6-5 with TRBJ2-1, with a weak D call TRBD2 (5 bases). V was shortened by 5 bases and J by 12 bases, with 11 bases between the two germline ends. Germline values: CDR1 MNHEY, CDR2 SVGAGI. This CDR3 region has 11 residues. The CDR3 nucleotides read TGTGCCAGCAGTGGCGAGGGAAGGCAGTTCTTC. This translates into CASSGEGRQFF.

For the CDR3, the DNA is TGTGCCAGCAGCTTGCGGGAGGGGAAAGAGACCCAGTACTTC. It translates to CASSLREGKETQYF. The chain couples TRBV5-4 to TRBJ2-5, with TRBD2 matching over 8 bases. CDR3 length: 14 amino acids. V lost 1 base to trimming and J lost 3 bases; unmatched junction nucleotides: 2. Germline-derived CDR1 and CDR2 are SGHNT and YYREEE (reference sequence). Complete variable domain (other parts from reference TRBV5-4 and TRBJ2-5): ETGVTQSPTHLIKTRGQQVTLRCSSQSGHNTVSWYQQALGQGPQFIFQYYREEENGRGNFPPRFSGLQFPNYSSELNVNALELDDSALYLCASSLREGKETQYFGPGTRLLVL.

The rearrangement uses TRBV14 and TRBJ2-1; the D gene is possibly TRBD1 (5 bases). CDR1 and CDR2 from the germline V gene are SGHDN and FVKESK. V was pared by 0 bases and J by 1 base, with 19 bases between. The CDR3 consists of 19 residues. The CDR3 reads CASSQDQTPDRLSYNEQFF. The DNA for the CDR3 is TGTGCCAGCAGCCAAGATCAAACACCCGACAGATTGTCCTACAATGAGCAGTTCTTC.

The rearrangement joins TRBV30 to TRBJ2-7; TRBD1 might be the D (6 bases). The CDR3 runs to 15 residues. V shed 3 bases and J shed 6 bases, with 21 bases lying between them. Germline V lookup: CDR1 GTSNPN, CDR2 SVGIG (reference sequence). DNA of the CDR3: TGTGCCTGGAGGGAGATGGGGACATCAGTCGCCGAGCAGTACTTC. Its translation is CAWREMGTSVAEQYF.

This chain links TRBV27 with TRBJ2-3; possible D gene TRBD1, 6 bases. CDR3 length: 14 residues. The V end lost 3 bases, the J end lost 4 bases, and 11 bases lay between the germline ends. CDR1 is MNHEY, CDR2 SMNVEV, per germline (reference sequence). CDR3 DNA: TGTGCCAGCAGTTTGGTCAGGGGATCAGATACGCAGTATTTT. This encodes CASSLVRGSDTQYF.